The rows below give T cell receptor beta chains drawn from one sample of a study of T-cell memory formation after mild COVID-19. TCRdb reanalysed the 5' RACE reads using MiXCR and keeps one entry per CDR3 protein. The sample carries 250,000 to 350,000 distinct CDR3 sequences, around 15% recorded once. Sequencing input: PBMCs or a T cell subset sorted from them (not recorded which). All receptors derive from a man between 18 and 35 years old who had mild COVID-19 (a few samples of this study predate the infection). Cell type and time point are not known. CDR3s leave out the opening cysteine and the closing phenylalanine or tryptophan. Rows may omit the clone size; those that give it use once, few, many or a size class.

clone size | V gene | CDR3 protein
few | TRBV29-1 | SVRQAGYGYT
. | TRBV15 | ATSAITQDTQY
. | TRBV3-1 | ASSQDQEKLF
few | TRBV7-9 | ASSLGTGKGFEQY
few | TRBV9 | ASSVRTSTDTQY
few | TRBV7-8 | ASTTRGPGAKNIQY
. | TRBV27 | ASSFSGSMEGETQY
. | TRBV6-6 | ASSYIPGNSNQPQH
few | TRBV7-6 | ASSPTRSKTQY
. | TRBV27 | ASRPFSGTSYNEQF
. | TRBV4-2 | ASSQEGQTYEQY
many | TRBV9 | ASSVDGGVLDTQY
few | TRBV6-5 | ASSHGTALNTEAF
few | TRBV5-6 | ASSSWAARSYEQY
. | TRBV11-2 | ASSSPALYEQY
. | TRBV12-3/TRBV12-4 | ASSFEAIQY
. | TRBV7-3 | ASSIQGARSGANVLT